Listed below are T cell receptor beta chains from one sample, sequenced in a study of Ad26.COV2.S vaccination and SARS-CoV-2 variants. TCRdb's table, derived via immunoSEQ multiplex PCR, lists solely in-frame clones and lacks some. Altogether around 500,000 clones are present, roughly 87% being singletons, with the ten largest covering more than 1.5%. The material sequenced was peripheral blood, taken in a trial of Ad26.COV2.S vaccine versus placebo. Receptors originate from a person aged 18-65 years who received the Ad26.COV2.S COVID-19 vaccine or a placebo. CDR3s include the opening cysteine and the closing phenylalanine or tryptophan. D genes are given only for firm matches. The size field is filled for only some rows; it gives once, few, many or a size class.

V: TRBV2
D: -
J: TRBJ1-2
size: few
CDR3: CASSSRLWQGNYGYTF
DNA: TGTGCCAGCAGCTCGAGGTTGTGGCAGGGGAACTATGGCTACACCTTC

V: TRBV3-1/TRBV3-2
D: TRBD1
J: TRBJ1-6
size: -
CDR3: CASSRGTGTNSPLHF
DNA: TGTGCCAGCAGCCGGGGGACAGGGACCAATTCACCCCTCCACTTT

V: TRBV2
D: -
J: TRBJ1-2
size: once
CDR3: CAGTQGGGGYTF
DNA: TGTGCCGGAACACAAGGGGGAGGAGGCTACACCTTC

V: TRBV7-2
D: -
J: TRBJ2-2
size: -
CDR3: CASSFKRLAGELFF
DNA: TGTGCCAGCAGCTTTAAGCGATTAGCCGGGGAGCTGTTTTTT

V: TRBV7-2
D: -
J: TRBJ1-1
size: -
CDR3: CASSSRGGTEAFF
DNA: TGTGCCAGCAGCTCAAGGGGAGGCACTGAAGCTTTCTTT

V: TRBV10-3
D: -
J: TRBJ2-7
size: -
CDR3: CAISERDGTEQYF
DNA: TGTGCCATCAGTGAAAGGGACGGAACTGAGCAGTACTTC

V: TRBV30
D: TRBD1
J: TRBJ1-1
size: -
CDR3: CAWKSRGGTNTEAFF
DNA: TGTGCCTGGAAATCCAGGGGGGGGACGAACACTGAAGCTTTCTTT

V: TRBV29-1
D: -
J: TRBJ2-3
size: -
CDR3: CSAGSRLAGLNPGAPGRTQYF
DNA: TGCAGCGCCGGATCGCGGTTGGCAGGGCTCAATCCGGGGGCCCCGGGGCGTACGCAGTATTTT

V: TRBV11-2
D: -
J: TRBJ2-7
size: -
CDR3: CASSQDRYYEQYF
DNA: TGTGCCAGCAGCCAAGACAGGTACTACGAGCAGTACTTC

V: TRBV7-2
D: TRBD1
J: TRBJ2-2
size: once
CDR3: CASSLGRGTGVTGELFF
DNA: TGTGCCAGCAGCTTAGGCCGAGGGACAGGGGTGACCGGGGAGCTGTTTTTT

V: TRBV12-3/TRBV12-4
D: -
J: TRBJ2-2
size: -
CDR3: CASSFSPGGELFF
DNA: TGTGCCAGCAGTTTTTCCCCAGGGGGGGAGCTGTTTTTT

V: TRBV5-4
D: -
J: TRBJ1-2
size: -
CDR3: CASSPTPGGYTF
DNA: TGTGCCAGCAGCCCTACACCTGGGGGCTACACCTTC

V: TRBV2
D: -
J: TRBJ1-5
size: -
CDR3: CASSETPGVDSNQPQHF
DNA: TGTGCCAGCAGTGAAACGCCAGGGGTGGATAGCAATCAGCCCCAGCATTTT

V: TRBV10-3
D: TRBD2
J: TRBJ2-2
size: once
CDR3: CAISDGVAGGRGTGELFF
DNA: TGTGCCATCAGTGACGGAGTAGCGGGAGGGCGGGGAACCGGGGAGCTGTTTTTT

V: TRBV6-2/TRBV6-3
D: -
J: TRBJ1-5
size: -
CDR3: CASSYFMSEKSAQHF
DNA: TGTGCCAGCAGTTATTTCATGTCAGAGAAATCAGCCCAGCATTTT

V: TRBV4-2
D: -
J: TRBJ1-1
size: -
CDR3: CASSRTDTKAFF
DNA: TGTGCCAGCAGCCGGACGGACACAAAAGCTTTCTTT

V: TRBV14
D: -
J: TRBJ2-1
size: -
CDR3: CASSPPQFGGEQFF
DNA: TGTGCCAGCAGCCCCCCCCAGTTTGGAGGTGAGCAGTTCTTC

V: TRBV7-3
D: -
J: TRBJ2-3
size: -
CDR3: CASSSSGTSTDTQYF
DNA: TGTGCCAGCAGCTCCAGCGGAACTAGCACAGATACGCAGTATTTT

V: TRBV7-2
D: -
J: TRBJ1-2
size: -
CDR3: CASSPAILNYGYTF
DNA: TGTGCCAGCAGCCCCGCCATCCTGAACTATGGCTACACCTTC

V: TRBV30
D: TRBD1
J: TRBJ1-3
size: -
CDR3: CAWGQGYSGNTIYF
DNA: TGTGCCTGGGGACAGGGCTACTCTGGAAACACCATATATTTT

V: TRBV6-5
D: -
J: TRBJ1-6
size: -
CDR3: CASSYEGAAYNSPLHF
DNA: TGTGCCAGCAGTTATGAGGGCGCGGCATATAATTCACCCCTCCACTTT

V: TRBV6-5
D: -
J: TRBJ2-2
size: once
CDR3: CASSYSSYTGSGELFF
DNA: TGTGCCAGCAGTTACTCGTCATATACGGGATCCGGGGAGCTGTTTTTT

V: TRBV7-2
D: -
J: TRBJ2-7
size: -
CDR3: CASSLSLAFEQYF
DNA: TGTGCCAGCAGCTTATCCCTAGCTTTCGAGCAGTACTTC

V: TRBV3-1/TRBV3-2
D: TRBD1
J: TRBJ1-2
size: -
CDR3: CASSQAPTGNYGYTF
DNA: TGTGCCAGCAGCCAAGCACCGACAGGGAACTATGGCTACACCTTC

V: TRBV3-1/TRBV3-2
D: -
J: TRBJ2-5
size: -
CDR3: CASSQYETQYF
DNA: TGTGCCAGCAGCCAATACGAGACCCAGTACTTC

V: TRBV7-9
D: TRBD2
J: TRBJ2-1
size: -
CDR3: CASNLLAGGDNEQFF
DNA: TGTGCCAGCAACCTACTAGCGGGAGGTGACAATGAGCAGTTCTTC

V: TRBV6-2/TRBV6-3
D: -
J: TRBJ1-1
size: -
CDR3: CASSYSQRQSNTEAFF
DNA: TGTGCCAGCAGTTACAGCCAGAGACAGTCGAACACTGAAGCTTTCTTT

V: TRBV5-1
D: -
J: TRBJ1-1
size: -
CDR3: CASSLGPGTSAEAFF
DNA: TGCGCCAGCAGCTTGGGGCCAGGGACAAGCGCTGAAGCTTTCTTT

V: TRBV7-6
D: TRBD2
J: TRBJ2-7
size: -
CDR3: CASSQPILAAGGPDSYEQYF
DNA: TGTGCCAGCAGCCAACCCATACTAGCTGCGGGGGGACCCGACTCCTACGAGCAGTACTTC

V: TRBV7-8
D: -
J: TRBJ2-2
size: -
CDR3: CASSLGAHTGELFF
DNA: TGTGCCAGCAGCTTAGGGGCCCACACCGGGGAGCTGTTTTTT

V: TRBV6-6
D: -
J: TRBJ2-2
size: -
CDR3: CASSPSLGELFF
DNA: TGTGCCAGCAGTCCATCTTTGGGGGAGCTGTTTTTT

V: TRBV12-5
D: -
J: TRBJ2-2
size: once
CDR3: CASGFPAGELGTGELFF
DNA: TGTGCTAGTGGTTTCCCCGCAGGGGAGTTGGGCACCGGGGAGCTGTTTTTT

V: TRBV28
D: -
J: TRBJ1-5
size: -
CDR3: CASSLLRRPNQPQHF
DNA: TGTGCCAGCAGTTTACTGCGGAGACCCAATCAGCCCCAGCATTTT

V: TRBV3-1/TRBV3-2
D: -
J: TRBJ1-4
size: -
CDR3: CASSPSVGIPNEKLFF
DNA: TGTGCCAGCAGCCCAAGCGTGGGGATCCCTAATGAAAAACTGTTTTTT

V: TRBV5-1
D: -
J: TRBJ2-1
size: -
CDR3: CATKTRQTNNEQFF
DNA: TGCGCCACAAAAACCCGACAGACGAACAATGAGCAGTTCTTC

V: TRBV30
D: -
J: TRBJ2-7
size: -
CDR3: CAWSVWARGYEQYF
DNA: TGTGCCTGGAGTGTCTGGGCCAGGGGCTACGAGCAGTACTTC

V: TRBV12-3/TRBV12-4
D: -
J: TRBJ1-2
size: -
CDR3: CASSGGVRYGYTF
DNA: TGTGCCAGCAGCGGGGGGGTAAGGTATGGCTACACCTTC

V: TRBV5-1
D: TRBD2
J: TRBJ2-4
size: -
CDR3: CASSLGTTGGTKNIQYF
DNA: TGCGCCAGCAGCTTGGGGACCACGGGGGGAACCAAAAACATTCAGTACTTC

V: TRBV27
D: -
J: TRBJ2-2
size: -
CDR3: CASSGGANTGELFF
DNA: TGTGCCAGCAGCGGGGGAGCGAACACCGGGGAGCTGTTTTTT

V: TRBV6-2/TRBV6-3
D: -
J: TRBJ1-1
size: few
CDR3: CASSSPLGTEAFF
DNA: TGTGCCAGCAGTTCCCCCCTGGGGACTGAAGCTTTCTTT

V: TRBV2
D: -
J: TRBJ2-3
size: -
CDR3: CASTPRLDDTQYF
DNA: TGTGCCAGCACACCTAGACTTGACGATACGCAGTATTTT

V: TRBV6-5
D: TRBD1
J: TRBJ1-1
size: -
CDR3: CASRQGDLNTEAFF
DNA: TGTGCCAGCAGACAGGGGGATTTGAACACTGAAGCTTTCTTT

V: TRBV3-1/TRBV3-2
D: -
J: TRBJ1-1
size: -
CDR3: CASSQDRARARAYTEAFF
DNA: TGTGCCAGCAGCCAAGATCGGGCTAGGGCCCGAGCTTACACTGAAGCTTTCTTT

V: TRBV12-3/TRBV12-4
D: -
J: TRBJ1-2
size: -
CDR3: CASSLAEYGYTF
DNA: TGTGCCAGCAGTTTAGCTGAATATGGCTACACCTTC

V: TRBV5-1
D: TRBD2
J: TRBJ2-7
size: -
CDR3: CASSLGTSLYEQYF
DNA: TGCGCCAGCAGCTTGGGGACTAGTCTCTACGAGCAGTACTTC

V: TRBV29-1
D: -
J: TRBJ2-3
size: -
CDR3: CSVGAVLTDTQYF
DNA: TGCAGCGTAGGGGCCGTACTAACAGATACGCAGTATTTT

V: TRBV18
D: -
J: TRBJ1-3
size: -
CDR3: CASSSTGPISGNTIYF
DNA: TGTGCCAGCTCATCCACGGGACCGATCTCTGGAAACACCATATATTTT

V: TRBV18
D: TRBD1
J: TRBJ1-1
size: once
CDR3: CASAPGQGYTEAFF
DNA: TGTGCCAGCGCCCCGGGACAGGGGTACACTGAAGCTTTCTTT

V: TRBV6-5
D: -
J: TRBJ1-2
size: -
CDR3: CASSSSRTGYGYTF
DNA: TGTGCCAGCAGTTCCTCAAGGACTGGCTATGGCTACACCTTC

V: TRBV6-5
D: TRBD1
J: TRBJ2-1
size: -
CDR3: CASSWDRAPYNEQFF
DNA: TGTGCCAGCAGTTGGGACAGGGCCCCATACAATGAGCAGTTCTTC

V: TRBV7-2
D: -
J: TRBJ2-3
size: -
CDR3: CASSAPLASLVADTQYF
DNA: TGTGCCAGCAGCGCTCCACTCGCGTCTCTAGTTGCAGATACGCAGTATTTT